This TCR beta chain is from a study of beta chain features in type 1 diabetes. The sequenced template was cDNA made from the entire isolated RNA. Sequencing used immunoSEQ multiplex PCR; TCRdb keeps in-frame clones, though not all of them. The table lists 400,000 to 450,000 clones, approximately 15% of them singletons. To note about this clone: Its specificity is unknown.

Study-wide points: Naive, central memory and Treg TCRB repertoires appeared more alike in patients than in healthy donors. For Type 1 diabetes patients, all four CD4+ subsets carried TCRB CDR3s that were moderately but significantly shorter. Whatever favoring of shorter templates PCR might show would apply equally to patients and controls.

The source material was naive CD4+ T cells from blood. The sequence came from a young man in good health.

CDR3 region: CASSPDTTYQETQYF. DNA for the CDR3: TGCGCCAGCAGCCCGGACACCACATACCAAGAGACCCAGTACTTC. This chain joins TRBV4-1 and TRBJ2-5; D may be TRBD1 (5 bases). The CDR3 is made up of 15 amino acids. Between the trimmed V and J ends, which lost 4 bases and 0 bases, there was a span of 12 bases. The germline gives CDR1 MGHRA, CDR2 YSYEKL.